This T cell receptor (beta chain) was found in a study of T cell repertoires in cytomegalovirus infection (dated by TCRdb to between 2017 and 2020). Turning to the overall study: Because public TCR beta signatures pointed to carriage of CMV infection together with the matching HLA type, the HLA type of each donor mattered for the analysis.

Sequenced using an Illumina HiSeq 1500. The raw public reads went through TCRdb reprocessing: fastp at Q25, MiXCR clone calling, in-frame beta chains kept. Identical CDR3 protein sequences are pooled into one entry, listed with their most common genes and DNA. The sample table records 310,000 or so distinct CDR3 sequences; roughly a quarter of these occur just once. Approximately 13% of the sample comes from the top ten. As for this clonotype: Its specific antigen is unknown. Within one base of it there is no much larger clone, and no base qualities were kept.

Findings and caveats that apply to the study as a whole: In both this cohort and an independent cohort of approximately 350 donors, the cumulative frequency of public TCR beta family members distinguished carriers of CMV infection plus the relevant HLA type. The ex vivo response was dominated by HLA-C-restricted CMV-specific TCR beta clonotypes, which also provided the single most frequent clonotype in two of eight donors.

Specimen: PBMCs. This TCR was sampled from a human donor in good health (CMV status not recorded). Some clones in this sample may be carry-over from other donors' samples.

The DNA sequence is TGCAGTGCCGCAGGGGGTGGTGCAGATACGCAGTATTTT. Its amino acids are CSAAGGGADTQYF. Here the chain combines TRBV20-1 and TRBJ2-3; TRBD1 aligns with 7 central bases. From a lookup of the germline V gene (reference sequence), CDR1 and CDR2 are DFQATT and SNEGSKA. V trim: 6 bases; J trim: 4 bases; unmatched bases: 7. CDR3 length: 13 amino acids, cysteine to phenylalanine. The kept DNA is CDR3 alone, 39 bases in frame from the first base.